Sequencing of this T cell receptor (beta chain) was carried out in a study of blood T cell repertoires in COVID-19. Study-wide background: Sites across the United States, Italy and Spain contributed samples from acute and convalescent COVID-19. Nucleic acid was either cDNA or gDNA, and it came from T cells, B-cell-depleted T cells, or PBMCs.

In the study's own analysis: Reference gene primer amplification gave estimated nucleated cell counts. Measured with immunoSEQ multiplex PCR; TCRdb has only the in-frame clones, and not every one. That table furnishes V, J and clone size, whereas the DNA furnished D and trimming. Among 20,000 to 30,000 clones listed, approximately 80% were seen once. Germline V gene data show CDR1 as LGHDT and CDR2 as YNNKEL (reference sequence). The CDR3 sequence is 14 residues long. Trimming cost V 5 bases and J 7 bases, with 17 bases left between them. V usage is TRBV3-1 (or the pseudogene TRBV3-2) and J usage is TRBJ1-2; the D gene is possibly TRBD1 (5 bases). The sequenced material came from peripheral blood. This TCR derives from a man of 80 years or more with active or convalescent COVID-19. Here the CDR3 DNA reads TGTGCCAGCAGCAGCTGGGGGGAGTTTGGTGGCTACACCTTC. Protein sequence: CASSSWGEFGGYTF.